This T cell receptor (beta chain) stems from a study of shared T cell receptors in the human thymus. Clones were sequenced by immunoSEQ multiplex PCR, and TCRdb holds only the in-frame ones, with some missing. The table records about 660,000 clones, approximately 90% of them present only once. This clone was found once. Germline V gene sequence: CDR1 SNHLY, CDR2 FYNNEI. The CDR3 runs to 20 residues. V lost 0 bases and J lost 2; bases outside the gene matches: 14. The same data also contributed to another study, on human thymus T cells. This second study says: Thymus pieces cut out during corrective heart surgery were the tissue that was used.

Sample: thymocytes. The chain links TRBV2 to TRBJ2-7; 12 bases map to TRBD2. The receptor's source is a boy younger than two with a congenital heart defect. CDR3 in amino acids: CASSEARASGRAGMAYEQYF. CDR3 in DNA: TGTGCCAGCAGTGAAGCGCGGGCTAGCGGGAGGGCCGGTATGGCCTACGAGCAGTACTTC.